This T cell receptor (beta chain) was found in a study of response to subunit inactivated influenza vaccine. This clonotype was picked up a small number of times. Its antigen remains unknown. General observations from the study: The study's authors posited that every seasonal influenza vaccination enlists few new T cells.

V was trimmed by 5 bases and J by 10 bases, leaving 12 bases between them. CDR1 and CDR2 from the germline V gene are MDHEN and SYDVKM. The CDR3 totals 11 residues. A single record per CDR3 protein comes from TCRdb applying MiXCR to the RT-PCR reads. The table shows hundreds of thousands of distinct CDR3 sequences, with 6% to 9% occurring only once. The receptor was isolated from a man aged 50-75 years who received an inactivated influenza vaccine. The genes are TRBV28 and TRBJ2-7, with a weak D call TRBD1 (5 bases). Specimen: PBMCs from blood, collected about 23 months after vaccination. CDR3 coding DNA: TGTGCCAGCAGTCCAATGACAGTCCAGTACTTC. Amino acids: CASSPMTVQYF.